These 8 T cell receptor beta chains originate from one sample sequenced in a study of blood T cell repertoires in COVID-19. Sequenced by immunoSEQ multiplex PCR; TCRdb stores in-frame clones only, minus some. This table has fewer than 150,000 clones, approximately 84% appearing once. Sequenced material: peripheral blood. All receptors come from a human donor in a cohort sampled during active COVID-19.

The genes are TRBV5-4 and TRBJ1-3; tentatively, D is TRBD1 (6 bases). The CDR3 has 15 amino acids. The ends were cut back, 2 bases at V and 4 bases at J, with 13 bases in the middle. Germline V gene sequence: CDR1 SGHNT, CDR2 YYREEE (reference sequence). The CDR3 spells CASSFLGGPGNTIYF. The CDR3 bases are TGTGCCAGCAGCTTCTTGGGGGGGCCCGGAAACACCATATATTTT.

The chain employs TRBV11-3 and TRBJ2-3; possibly TRBD1 for D (6 bases). Per germline, CDR1 SGHNT and CDR2 YENEEA. The CDR3 is made up of 14 amino acids. Trimming took off 1 base at V and 2 bases at J, with 7 bases between the two ends. This chain's CDR3 is CASSLGDITDTQYF. The CDR3 bases are TGTGCCAGCAGCTTAGGGGACATCACAGATACGCAGTATTTT.

The chain has TRBV6-5 and TRBJ2-7; 8 positions agree with TRBD2. Trimming took 6 bases from V and 2 from J; bases not matched to a gene: 6. The V gene's germline CDR1 is MNHEY and CDR2 SVGAGI. The CDR3 loop spans 14 amino acids. The CDR3 region is CASRLRGGPYEQYF. CDR3 nucleotide sequence: TGTGCCAGCAGACTACGGGGGGGTCCCTACGAGCAGTACTTC.

The chain uses TRBV5-1 and TRBJ2-5, with D uncertain. The length of the CDR3 is 13 residues. The germline V gene encodes CDR1 SGHRS and CDR2 YFSETQ. V shed 2 bases and J shed 1 base, with 6 bases lying between them. In nucleotides, the CDR3 is TGCGCCAGCAGCTTTAACAGCCAAGAGACCCAGTACTTC. Residues: CASSFNSQETQYF.

The chain has TRBV7-9 and TRBJ1-4; 8 bases agree with TRBD1. The CDR3 consists of 14 residues. In germline, CDR1 is SEHNR, CDR2 FQNEAQ (reference sequence). V trimming: 2 bases; J trimming: 6 bases; junction bases outside the gene matches: 2. The CDR3 bases are TGTGCCAGCAGCTTACAGGGGGCATATGAAAAACTGTTTTTT. It translates to CASSLQGAYEKLFF.

The chain uses TRBV7-6 and TRBJ2-1; D perhaps matches TRBD1 (5 bases). Deletions cut 0 bases from V and 10 bases from J, with 13 bases between. Germline V gene sequence: CDR1 SGHVS, CDR2 FNYEAQ. This CDR3 has 14 amino acids. The CDR3 region has the DNA TGTGCCAGCAGCTTAGCCGTCAGGGCGAGGGAGCAGTTCTTC. Translated, it gives CASSLAVRAREQFF.

J is TRBJ1-1 and V is TRBV14; 7 bases are a match to TRBD1. Trimming at V came to 1 base and at J to 7 bases, leaving 6 bases not matched to a gene. The V gene's germline CDR1 is SGHDN and CDR2 FVKESK. The CDR3 is made up of 14 amino acids. CDR3 nucleotide sequence: TGTGCCAGCAGCCAAGTGGACAGGCAGGGTGAAGCTTTCTTT. Translated: CASSQVDRQGEAFF. The variable domain in full, completed from reference TRBV14 and TRBJ1-1, reads EAGVTQFPSHSVIEKGQTVTLRCDPISGHDNLYWYRRVMGKEIKFLLHFVKESKQDESGMPNNRFLAERTGGTYSTLKVQPAELEDSGVYFCASSQVDRQGEAFFGQGTRLTVV.

J is TRBJ2-7 and V is TRBV10-3, with 9 bases lining up with TRBD1. This CDR3 spans 16 amino acids. V was clipped by 0 bases and J by 3 bases; unmatched bases: 6. Germline assignment: CDR1 ENHRY and CDR2 SYGVKD. The CDR3 coding sequence is TGTGCCATCAGTGAGTCGGGACAGGGTAGAGTCTACGAGCAGTACTTC. It is translated as CAISESGQGRVYEQYF.